This T cell receptor (beta chain) was documented in a study of blood T cell repertoires in COVID-19. Study details: The United States, Italy and Spain provided the acute and convalescent COVID-19 samples. The analysed material was cDNA or gDNA that came from T cells, B-cell-depleted T cells, or PBMCs.

Per the original methods: Reference gene primer amplification gave nucleated cell count estimates. Only in-frame clones appear in the TCRdb table, and some are missing; sequencing was by immunoSEQ multiplex PCR. D and trimming were read from the DNA, whereas the V and J calls and clone size are those reported in that table. The sample lists some 130,000 clones, under 95% occurring once. Germline assignment: CDR1 MNHEY and CDR2 SVGAGI. The CDR3 is 13 residues long. V was pared by 10 bases and J by 4 bases, with 7 bases of the junction left unmatched. The chain combines TRBV6-5 with TRBJ2-1, with 7 bases lining up with TRBD1. This receptor was identified in a man between 45 and 60 years old with active COVID-19. Material: peripheral blood. CDR3 region: CAIGQDPYNEQFF. The CDR3, as DNA: TGTGCCATAGGACAGGATCCGTACAATGAGCAGTTCTTC.